This TCR beta chain is drawn from a study of cytomegalovirus exposure and HLA in healthy donors. Looking at the study overall: Prior work identified some 120 million unique TCR beta sequences in 150 million to 200 million T cells.

PCR primers comprised 60 Vbeta and 13 Jbeta primers. Sequencing was performed with immunoSEQ multiplex PCR; in TCRdb, only in-frame clones are kept and a portion is missing. The top ten hold 1.8% of the sample, which has roughly 220,000 clones, more than 65% seen once. As to this clone: Its target is unknown.

Trimming left V 1 base short and J 7 bases short, with 16 bases between. The CDR3 has 15 residues. From germline, CDR1 is SNHLY and CDR2 FYNNEI. Donors had nominal health at sampling but likely had unrecorded immune exposures. The study's findings and limits: In a later analysis, HLA-associated TCR beta chains were more clonally expanded than equally common others.

The sequencing sample was made of PBMCs. This chain connects TRBV2 to TRBJ2-5, with D perhaps TRBD2 (7 bases). The sequence derives from a woman in her twenties or thirties in good health and CMV-seronegative. The CDR3 DNA sequence: TGTGCCAGCAGTGAAGGCGGGGGCCCTCATTGGACCCAGTACTTC. Its protein is CASSEGGGPHWTQYF.